The 18 T cell receptor beta chains reported below all come from one sample, sequenced in a study of T-cell memory formation after mild COVID-19. Each CDR3 protein is one row after TCRdb ran MiXCR on the 5' RACE reads. The sample gives fewer than 500,000 distinct CDR3 sequences, around a quarter of which show up once; about 12% is in the top ten. The sequenced sample was PBMCs or a T cell subset sorted from them (not recorded which). The origin of the receptors is an adult woman who had mild COVID-19 (a few samples of this study predate the infection). Cell type and time point are not known.

The chain uses TRBV7-9 and TRBJ2-2; D is unclear. CDR1 and CDR2 (germline): SEHNR, FQNEAQ (reference sequence). V lost 6 bases and J 3 bases, leaving 5 bases between the germline ends. The CDR3 covers 12 residues. The CDR3 here is CASRDDTGELFF. CDR3 DNA sequence: TGTGCCAGCAGGGACGACACCGGGGAGCTGTTTTTT.

In its sample, this clonotype was seen a few times. This chain links TRBV5-1 with TRBJ2-7; no reliable D call. The CDR3 has 14 amino acids. Trimming cost V 1 base and J 3 bases, with 11 bases left between them. The germline V gene encodes CDR1 SGHRS and CDR2 YFSETQ. In DNA, the CDR3 is TGCGCCAGCAGCTTGTGGAGCGACGGCTACGAGCAGTACTTC. Amino acid sequence: CASSLWSDGYEQYF.

The rearrangement uses TRBV7-9 and TRBJ1-6, with 9 bases matching TRBD1. The germline V gene encodes CDR1 SEHNR and CDR2 FQNEAQ (reference sequence). This CDR3 is built from 17 residues. J lost 9 bases, V lost 1 base, and 10 bases had no gene match. Here the CDR3 DNA reads TGTGCCAGCAGCTTAGACACCGGGACAGGGCAGGGTTCACCCCTCCACTTT. It translates to CASSLDTGTGQGSPLHF.

The chain combines TRBV11-2 with TRBJ1-1; D is unclear. Germline V gene lookup returns CDR1 SGHAT and CDR2 FQNNGV. The CDR3 is made up of 14 amino acids. V was trimmed by 0 bases and J by 0 bases, leaving 5 bases between them. CDR3 in DNA: TGTGCCAGCAGCTTAGAATGGATGAACACTGAAGCTTTCTTT. Its protein product is CASSLEWMNTEAFF.

J is TRBJ2-7 and V is TRBV20-1, with a possible D match to TRBD1 (7 bases). V lost 4 bases, J lost 5 bases, and 18 bases lay in between. The CDR3 spans 14 residues. Per the germline V gene, CDR1 is DFQATT and CDR2 is SNEGSKA (reference sequence). The DNA of the CDR3 is TGCAGTGCTACTTCAGGGGGGCGCAGCCACGAGCAGTACTTC. Amino acid sequence: CSATSGGRSHEQYF.

A single count supports this clonotype. The chain carries TRBV27 and TRBJ2-7; TRBD1 matches at 9 bases. After removal of 6 bases from V and 3 bases from J, the junction contained 12 bases not matched to a gene. Germline assignment: CDR1 MNHEY and CDR2 SMNVEV (reference sequence). CDR3 length: 16 residues. CDR3 coding DNA: TGTGCCAGCAGGCCGCATTCCGGGACAGGGAACTACGAGCAGTACTTC. Its translation is CASRPHSGTGNYEQYF.

V and J are TRBV28 and TRBJ2-4; tentative D call: TRBD1 (6 bases). The CDR3 consists of 15 residues. Trimming removed 4 bases from V and 3 bases from J, with 13 bases in between. Looked up from germline, CDR1 is MDHEN and CDR2 is SYDVKM. The CDR3 loop is CASSSNRAGKNIQYF. The CDR3 nucleotides read TGTGCCAGCAGTTCAAACAGGGCGGGCAAAAACATTCAGTACTTC.

A few counts support this clonotype. The J gene is TRBJ2-1, the V gene TRBV7-9; either TRBD1 or TRBD2 may supply D (5 bases each). Germline values: CDR1 SEHNR, CDR2 FQNEAQ (reference sequence). The CDR3 runs to 13 residues. V lost 5 bases, J lost 6 bases, and 11 bases lay in between. The CDR3 DNA reads as TGTGCCAGCAGCCCCGCCGGGGCCAATGAGCAGTTCTTC. This sequence encodes CASSPAGANEQFF.

The rearrangement uses TRBV7-2 and TRBJ2-1, with 9 bases that match TRBD2. The CDR3 length is 16 residues. In germline, CDR1 is SGHTA, CDR2 FQGNSA. The V segment lost 1 base and the J segment 0 bases; nucleotides outside the gene matches: 1. CDR3 residues: CASSLVSGSSYNEQFF. The CDR3 DNA reads as TGTGCCAGCAGCTTAGTTAGCGGGAGCTCCTACAATGAGCAGTTCTTC.

This clonotype has just a few counts. The CDR3 region has the DNA TGTGCCAGCAGCTTAGTTCCCGGACTAGCGAATGAGACCCAGTACTTC. Translating gives CASSLVPGLANETQYF. The chain recombines TRBV7-2 with TRBJ2-5; 9 nucleotides align to TRBD2. Trimming removed 1 base from V and 5 bases from J; junction bases left unmatched: 8. There are 16 residues in the CDR3. CDR1 and CDR2 (germline): SGHTA, FQGNSA.

This clonotype was counted between two and nine times. The chain has TRBV7-9 and TRBJ2-7; 7 bases match TRBD1. The CDR3 has 14 amino acids. CDR1 is SEHNR, CDR2 FQNEAQ, per germline (reference sequence). The V and J ends lost 4 bases and 0 bases, in that order; junction bases with no gene match: 3. The CDR3 is CASSSDRPSYEQYF. DNA for the CDR3: TGTGCCAGCAGCTCGGACAGGCCCTCCTACGAGCAGTACTTC.

This clonotype was counted ten times or more. V and J are TRBV12-3 or TRBV12-4 and TRBJ2-2; weak D call: TRBD1 (6 bases). The ends were cut back, 6 bases at V and 4 bases at J, with 18 bases in the middle. There are 16 residues in the CDR3. CDR3 in amino acids: CASRKSLDSLTGELFF. The CDR3 nucleotides are TGTGCCAGCAGAAAAAGCCTGGACAGCCTCACCGGGGAGCTGTTTTTT.

The V call is TRBV7-2, the J call TRBJ1-3, with 7 bases fitting TRBD1. The germline gives CDR1 SGHTA, CDR2 FQGNSA. This CDR3 comprises 16 residues. J gave up 4 bases and V 5 bases, and 11 bases lay outside the gene matches. The DNA of the CDR3 is TGTGCCAGCAGCCCCAGACAGGGATTGAAAGGAAACACCATATATTTT. Its protein is CASSPRQGLKGNTIYF.

This clonotype has more than one count but fewer than ten. J is TRBJ2-2 and V is TRBV4-2; D uncertain. Looked up from germline, CDR1 is LGHNA and CDR2 is YNFKEQ. CDR3 length: 17 residues. V was trimmed by 1 base and J by 1 base, leaving 13 bases between them. The CDR3 loop is CASSQVGLGENTGELFF. The CDR3 DNA follows: TGTGCCAGCAGCCAAGTCGGGTTGGGCGAGAACACCGGGGAGCTGTTTTTT.

This clonotype was picked up a small number of times. V and J are TRBV14 and TRBJ2-7; D gene unclear. CDR1 is SGHDN, CDR2 FVKESK, per germline. The CDR3 sequence is 14 residues long. V was cut by 4 bases and J by 0 bases, with 10 bases left in between. CDR3 sequence: CASSPGLSSYEQYF. DNA of the CDR3: TGTGCCAGCAGCCCGGGCCTAAGCTCCTACGAGCAGTACTTC.

In this sample, this clonotype turned up a few times. This chain links TRBV3-1 with TRBJ2-1, with 10 bases fitting TRBD2. This CDR3 comprises 16 residues. Trimming cost V 1 base and J 9 bases; bases outside gene matches: 9. In germline, CDR1 is LGHDT, CDR2 YNNKEL (reference sequence). In DNA, the CDR3 is TGTGCCAGCAGCCAAGGAAGCGGGAGGGCACTGGGTGAGCAGTTCTTC. It codes for CASSQGSGRALGEQFF.

The chain couples TRBV30 to TRBJ1-5, with 7 bases matching TRBD1. The CDR3 consists of 15 residues. Per germline, CDR1 GTSNPN and CDR2 SVGIG (reference sequence). Losses at the gene ends were 3 bases for V and 4 bases for J; bases not matched to a gene: 9. The CDR3 DNA reads as TGTGCCTGGAGATCAGCCGGGACAGTTAATCAGCCCCAGCATTTT. Its protein product is CAWRSAGTVNQPQHF.

V and J are TRBV4-2 and TRBJ2-1; 10 nucleotides match TRBD1. The V gene's germline CDR1 is LGHNA and CDR2 YNFKEQ. J gave up 5 bases and V 4 bases, and 5 bases lay outside the gene matches. The CDR3 sequence is 15 residues long. DNA of the CDR3: TGTGCCAGCAGCCCTAGACAGGGGGCAGACAATGAGCAGTTCTTC. It encodes CASSPRQGADNEQFF.